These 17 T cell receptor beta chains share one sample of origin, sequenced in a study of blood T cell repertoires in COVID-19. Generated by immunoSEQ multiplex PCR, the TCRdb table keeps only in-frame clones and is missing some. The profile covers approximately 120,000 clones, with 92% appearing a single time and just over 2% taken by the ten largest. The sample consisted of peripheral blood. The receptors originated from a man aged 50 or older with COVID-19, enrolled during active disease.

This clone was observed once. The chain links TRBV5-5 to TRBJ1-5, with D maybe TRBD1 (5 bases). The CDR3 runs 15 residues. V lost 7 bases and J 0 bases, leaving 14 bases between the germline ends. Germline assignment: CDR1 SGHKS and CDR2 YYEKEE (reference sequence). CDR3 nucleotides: TGTGCCAGCGGAAGGGGTCTCCATAGCAATCAGCCCCAGCATTTT. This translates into CASGRGLHSNQPQHF.

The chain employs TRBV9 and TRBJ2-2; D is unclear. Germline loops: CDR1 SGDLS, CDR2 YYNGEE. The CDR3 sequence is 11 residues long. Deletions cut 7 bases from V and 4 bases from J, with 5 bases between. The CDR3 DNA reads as TGTGCCAGCGGCCCCACCGGGGAGCTGTTTTTT. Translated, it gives CASGPTGELFF. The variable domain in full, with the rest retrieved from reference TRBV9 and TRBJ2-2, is DSGVTQTPKHLITATGQRVTLRCSPRSGDLSVYWYQQSLDQGLQFLIQYYNGEERAKGNILERFSAQQFPDLHSELNLSSLELGDSALYFCASGPTGELFFGEGSRLTVL.

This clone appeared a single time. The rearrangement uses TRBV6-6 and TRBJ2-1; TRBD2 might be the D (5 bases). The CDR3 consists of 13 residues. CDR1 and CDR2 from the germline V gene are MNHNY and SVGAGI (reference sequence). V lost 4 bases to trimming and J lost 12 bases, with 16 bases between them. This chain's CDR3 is CASSSGLTLGQFF. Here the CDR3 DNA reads TGTGCCAGCAGTTCCGGACTCACACTTGGGCAGTTCTTC.

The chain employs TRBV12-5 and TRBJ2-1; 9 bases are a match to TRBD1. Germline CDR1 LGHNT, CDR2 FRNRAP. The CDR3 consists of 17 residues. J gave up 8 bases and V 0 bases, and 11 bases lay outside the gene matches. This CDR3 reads CASGLVLGGQGPHEQFF. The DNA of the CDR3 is TGTGCTAGTGGTTTGGTCCTAGGAGGACAGGGGCCTCATGAGCAGTTCTTC.

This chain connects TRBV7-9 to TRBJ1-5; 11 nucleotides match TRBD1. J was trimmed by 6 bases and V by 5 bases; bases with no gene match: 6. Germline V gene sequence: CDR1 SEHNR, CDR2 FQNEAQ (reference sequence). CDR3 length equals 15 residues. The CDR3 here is CASSPGQGAVQPQHF. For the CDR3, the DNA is TGTGCCAGCAGCCCAGGACAGGGGGCAGTTCAGCCCCAGCATTTT. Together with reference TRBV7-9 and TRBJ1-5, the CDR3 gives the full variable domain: DTGVSQNPRHKITKRGQNVTFRCDPISEHNRLYWYRQTLGQGPEFLTYFQNEAQLEKSRLLSDRFSAERPKGSFSTLEIQRTEQGDSAMYLCASSPGQGAVQPQHFGDGTRLSIL.

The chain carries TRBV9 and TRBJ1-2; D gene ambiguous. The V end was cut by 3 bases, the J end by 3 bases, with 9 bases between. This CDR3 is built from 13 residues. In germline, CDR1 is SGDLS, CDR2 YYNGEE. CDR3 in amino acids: CASSGAGYYGYTF. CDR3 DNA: TGTGCCAGCAGCGGGGCAGGCTACTATGGCTACACCTTC.

CDR3 sequence reads: CASSEADRPEQYF. CDR3 DNA sequence: TGTGCCAGCAGTGAGGCGGACAGGCCCGAGCAGTACTTC. This chain uses TRBV28 with TRBJ2-7; TRBD1 aligns across 7 bases. The CDR3 is made up of 13 amino acids. The germline V gene encodes CDR1 MDHEN and CDR2 SYDVKM. The junction had 7 bases not matched to a gene; V was cut back by 5 bases and J by 6 bases.

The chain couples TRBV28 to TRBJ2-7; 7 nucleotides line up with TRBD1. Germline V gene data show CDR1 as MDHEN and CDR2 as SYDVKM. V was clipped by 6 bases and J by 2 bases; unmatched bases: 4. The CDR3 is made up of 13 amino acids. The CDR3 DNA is TGTGCCAGCAGCCCAGGGGGAACCTACGAGCAGTACTTC. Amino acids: CASSPGGTYEQYF.

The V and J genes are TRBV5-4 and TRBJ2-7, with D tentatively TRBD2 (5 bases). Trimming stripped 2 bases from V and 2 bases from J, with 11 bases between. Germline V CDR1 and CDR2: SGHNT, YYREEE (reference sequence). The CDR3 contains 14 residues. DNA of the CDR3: TGTGCCAGCAGCTTCCGGGGTCAAGCCTACGAGCAGTACGTC. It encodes CASSFRGQAYEQYV.

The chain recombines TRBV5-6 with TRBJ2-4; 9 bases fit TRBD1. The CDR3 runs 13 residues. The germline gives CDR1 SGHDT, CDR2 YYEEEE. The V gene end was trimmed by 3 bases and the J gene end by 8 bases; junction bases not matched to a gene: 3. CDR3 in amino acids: CASSWGQGDIQYF. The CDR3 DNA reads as TGTGCCAGCAGCTGGGGACAGGGAGACATTCAGTACTTC.

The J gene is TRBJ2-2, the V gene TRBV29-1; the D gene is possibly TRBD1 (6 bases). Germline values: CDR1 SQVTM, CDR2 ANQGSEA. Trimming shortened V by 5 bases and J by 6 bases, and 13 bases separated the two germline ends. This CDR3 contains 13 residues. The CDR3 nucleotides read TGCAGCGTTAAGCGAGGGGGTCCCGGGGAGCTGTTTTTT. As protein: CSVKRGGPGELFF.

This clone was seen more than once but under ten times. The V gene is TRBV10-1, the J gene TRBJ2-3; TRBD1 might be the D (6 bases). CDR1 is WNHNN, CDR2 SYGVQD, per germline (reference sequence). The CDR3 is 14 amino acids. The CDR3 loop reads CAAWGRIFTDTQYF. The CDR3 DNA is TGCGCGGCCTGGGGGCGGATCTTCACAGATACGCAGTATTTT.

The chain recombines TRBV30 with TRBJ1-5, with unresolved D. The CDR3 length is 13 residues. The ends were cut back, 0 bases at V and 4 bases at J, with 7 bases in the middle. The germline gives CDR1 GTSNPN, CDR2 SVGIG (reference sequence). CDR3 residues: CAWSVGVNQPQHF. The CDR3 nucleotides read TGTGCCTGGAGTGTAGGAGTGAATCAGCCCCAGCATTTT. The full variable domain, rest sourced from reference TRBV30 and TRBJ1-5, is SQTIHQWPATLVQPVGSPLSLECTVEGTSNPNLYWYRQAAGRGLQLLFYSVGIGQISSEVPQNLSASRPQDRQFILSSKKLLLSDSGFYLCAWSVGVNQPQHFGDGTRLSIL.

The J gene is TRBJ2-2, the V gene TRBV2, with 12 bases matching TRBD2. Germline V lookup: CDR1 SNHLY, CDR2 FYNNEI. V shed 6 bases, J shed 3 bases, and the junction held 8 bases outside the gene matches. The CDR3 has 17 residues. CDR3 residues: CASSPPGTSGHTGELFF. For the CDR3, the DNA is TGTGCCAGCAGCCCTCCCGGGACTAGCGGGCACACCGGGGAGCTGTTTTTT.

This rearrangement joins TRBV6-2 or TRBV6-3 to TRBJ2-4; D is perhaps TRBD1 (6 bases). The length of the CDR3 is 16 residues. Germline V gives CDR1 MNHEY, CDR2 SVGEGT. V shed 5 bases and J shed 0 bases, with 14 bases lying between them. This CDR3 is CASSQTGSVAKNIQYF. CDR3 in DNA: TGTGCCAGCAGTCAAACAGGGAGTGTAGCCAAAAACATTCAGTACTTC.

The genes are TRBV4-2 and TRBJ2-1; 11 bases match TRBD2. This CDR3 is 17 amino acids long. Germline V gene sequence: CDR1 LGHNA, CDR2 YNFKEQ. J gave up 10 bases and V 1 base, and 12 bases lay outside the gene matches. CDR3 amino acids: CASSQGSVLAGVGEQFF. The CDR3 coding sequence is TGTGCCAGCAGCCAAGGTTCCGTACTAGCGGGAGTTGGGGAGCAGTTCTTC.

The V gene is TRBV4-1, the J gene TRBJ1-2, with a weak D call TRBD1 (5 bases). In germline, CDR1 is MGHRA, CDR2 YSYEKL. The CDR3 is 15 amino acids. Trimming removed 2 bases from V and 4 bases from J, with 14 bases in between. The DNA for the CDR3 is TGCGCCAGCAGCCAACCCCCCCGACAGTCCTATGGCTACACCTTC. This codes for CASSQPPRQSYGYTF.